A single sample is the source of the 3 T cell receptor beta chains below, sequenced in a study of T cells in Graves' hyperthyroidism and ophthalmopathy. Amplified regions were TCR beta CDR3 sequences from RNA transcripts. Primed by the HTBI set, a first-round RT-PCR was run on the TCR CDR3. TCRdb reprocessed the multiplex PCR reads with MiXCR, giving one entry per CDR3 protein. Of 490,000 or so distinct CDR3 sequences listed, 16% are singletons. Sequences were obtained from blood. These TCRs come from a woman aged 30 to 39 with Graves' ophthalmopathy.

Regarding this clonotype: A much larger clonotype is one base distant, so this may be a read error. This chain uses TRBV7-2 with TRBJ2-7; D could derive from TRBD1 or TRBD2 (6 bases each). The CDR3 totals 14 residues. V dropped 5 bases and J dropped 5 bases, with 16 bases sitting between them. CDR1 is SGHTA and CDR2 is FQGNSA in the germline V gene. CDR3 loop: CASSGQGTLNEQYF. Written as DNA, the CDR3 is TGTGCCAGCAGCGGGCAGGGGACTCTGAACGAGCAGTACTTC.

This clonotype was seen a few times. At one end the junction does not follow the germline gene, possibly because of a read error. CDR3 nucleotide sequence: TGCAGTGCCAGAGACTCAGGGGATCTGGGTGAAAAACTGTTTTTT. This sequence encodes CSARDSGDLGEKLFF. This chain connects TRBV20-1 to TRBJ1-4; tentative D call: TRBD1 (6 bases). In germline, CDR1 is DFQATT, CDR2 SNEGSKA (reference sequence). The CDR3 spans 15 residues.

Many counts were recorded for this clonotype. The rearrangement uses TRBV5-1 and TRBJ2-7; weak D call: TRBD2 (6 bases). This CDR3 has 14 amino acids. Trimming left V 5 bases short and J 3 bases short, with 15 bases between. Germline V CDR1 and CDR2: SGHRS, YFSETQ. CDR3 DNA sequence: TGCGCCAGCAGTCGGGATAGCGGATACTACGAGCAGTACTTC. This gives the protein CASSRDSGYYEQYF.